A selection of T cell receptor beta chains follows, all from one sample in a study of shared clonotypes between healthy human individuals. The assay was immunoSEQ multiplex PCR, and TCRdb's table has in-frame clones only and misses some. The sample lists 550,000 to 600,000 clones, around 81% occurring once. Sequencing input: PBMCs. The origin of the receptors is a woman in her thirties or forties in good health. Some clones in this sample may be carry-over from other donors' samples. The CDR3 runs from the conserved cysteine through the conserved F or W. The order of the fields is clone size, V gene, J gene, D gene, CDR3 DNA, CDR3 protein. The D gene is left open where the match is weak. Expanded clones are given a class, and other clones once, few, many or no size at all.

NA	TRBV5-4	TRBJ1-5	NA	TGTGCCAGCAGCTTGTGGCAGACAGATCAGCCCCAGCATTTT	CASSLWQTDQPQHF
NA	TRBV4-1	TRBJ2-3	NA	TGCGCCAGCAGCCTACGGGGGTTCGGCACAGATACGCAGTATTTT	CASSLRGFGTDTQYF
NA	TRBV9	TRBJ2-7	TRBD2	TGTGCCAGCAGCCCGGGACTAGCGGGAGTACGCGAGCAGTACTTC	CASSPGLAGVREQYF
NA	TRBV29-1	TRBJ2-7	TRBD2	TGCAGCGTACAACTAGCGGGTTCGTACGAGCAGTACTTC	CSVQLAGSYEQYF
NA	TRBV7-3	TRBJ2-7	NA	TGTGCCAGCAGCCCCAATAGACAGTCCTACGAGCAGTACTTC	CASSPNRQSYEQYF
NA	TRBV30	TRBJ2-5	NA	TGTGCCTGGAGTAAGAAAGGGGTCGAGACCCAGTACTTC	CAWSKKGVETQYF
NA	TRBV18	TRBJ2-2	NA	TGTGCCAGCTCACCACGGGGCAACGGGGAGCTGTTTTTT	CASSPRGNGELFF
NA	TRBV15	TRBJ1-5	NA	TGTGCCACCAGCAGAGATATTATGGGGGGCAATCAGCCCCAGCATTTT	CATSRDIMGGNQPQHF
NA	TRBV28	TRBJ2-7	NA	TGTGCCAGCAGTTTAACGGGGAGGGAGCAGTACTTC	CASSLTGREQYF
NA	TRBV7-3	TRBJ1-4	NA	TGTGCCAGCAGCCCGGTCCGAACTTCCGAAAAACTGTTTTTT	CASSPVRTSEKLFF
NA	TRBV19	TRBJ2-2	NA	TGTGCCACCTCGATTACAGGGAACACCGGGGAGCTGTTTTTT	CATSITGNTGELFF
NA	TRBV7-2	TRBJ2-5	NA	TGTGCCAGCAGCCAGTCGTACCAAGAGACCCAGTACTTC	CASSQSYQETQYF
NA	TRBV6-6	TRBJ2-7	TRBD1	TGTGCCAGCCAGGGCAGGGGGCCGTACGAGCAGTACTTC	CASQGRGPYEQYF
few	TRBV7-6	TRBJ1-1	NA	TGTGCCAGCAGCTTAGCCCCAACTCGTGAAGCTTTCTTT	CASSLAPTREAFF
once	TRBV11-2	TRBJ2-1	TRBD1	TGTGCCAGCAGCTGGGGGACAGTCAACAATGAGCAGTTCTTC	CASSWGTVNNEQFF
NA	TRBV4-2	TRBJ2-7	NA	TGTGCCAGCAGCCGGAGCGGACCCTACGAGCAGTACTTC	CASSRSGPYEQYF
once	TRBV7-3	TRBJ2-5	NA	TGTGCCAGCAGCTTGGACCGGAGCGAGCAAGAGACCCAGTACTTC	CASSLDRSEQETQYF
once	TRBV11-1	TRBJ2-1	TRBD2	TGTGCCAGCAGCTTAGCGGGAGGGTACAATGAGCAGTTCTTC	CASSLAGGYNEQFF
few	TRBV19	TRBJ1-1	TRBD1	TGTGCCAGTAGTGAGCGGACAGGAGAAGCTTTCTTT	CASSERTGEAFF
NA	TRBV6-4	TRBJ1-5	NA	TGTGCCAGCAGTGGGACCTACCGGCCCTCTTATAGCAATCAGCCCCAGCATTTT	CASSGTYRPSYSNQPQHF
once	TRBV5-1	TRBJ2-7	NA	TGCGCCAGCAGCTTGGCTAGCGGAGGGGGCCACGAGCAGTACTTC	CASSLASGGGHEQYF
NA	TRBV5-1	TRBJ2-1	NA	TGCGCCAGCAGTCTCTCGGGGACGGGACAATCCTACAATGAGCAGTTCTTC	CASSLSGTGQSYNEQFF
NA	TRBV28	TRBJ1-1	NA	TGTGCCAGCAGCCGATTGGGGGCCACTGAAGCTTTCTTT	CASSRLGATEAFF
few	TRBV7-8	TRBJ2-1	NA	TGTGCCAGCAGCACCTGGGCGGACCCCAATGAGCAGTTCTTC	CASSTWADPNEQFF
NA	TRBV6-6	TRBJ2-1	TRBD1	TGTGCCAGCAGAGTGACAGGGAACAATGAGCAGTTCTTC	CASRVTGNNEQFF
NA	TRBV28	TRBJ1-1	NA	TGTGCCAGCAGTTTGGGGTGGAGGCCTGAAGCTTTCTTT	CASSLGWRPEAFF
NA	TRBV9	TRBJ2-7	NA	TGTGCCAGCAGCGGGACGGACGTCTACGAGCAGTACTTC	CASSGTDVYEQYF
NA	TRBV7-9	TRBJ2-1	NA	TGTGCCAGCAGCCTCCCCTGGGCACAAGGGAAGGGTCATGAGCAGTTCTTC	CASSLPWAQGKGHEQFF
NA	TRBV7-9	TRBJ1-2	TRBD1	TGTGCCAGCAGCTTATTTGGGACAGGGTATGGCTACACCTTC	CASSLFGTGYGYTF
NA	TRBV27	TRBJ2-1	TRBD1	TGTGCCAGCAGTTTTACAGGGGGTCTGTACAATGAGCAGTTCTTC	CASSFTGGLYNEQFF
NA	TRBV18	TRBJ1-1	TRBD1	TGTGCCAGCTCACCATGGGGACAGGGGGCGGACACTGAAGCTTTCTTT	CASSPWGQGADTEAFF
NA	TRBV5-1	TRBJ2-5	NA	TGCGCCAGCAGCCGGGGGAGCGGAGAGACCCAGTACTTC	CASSRGSGETQYF
NA	TRBV20-1	TRBJ2-5	NA	TGCAGCATAATGGCCCGGGAGACCCAGTACTTC	CSIMARETQYF
NA	TRBV25-1	TRBJ1-4	NA	TGTGCCAGCAGTGAACTCTCAACAGCAACTAATGAAAAACTGTTTTTT	CASSELSTATNEKLFF
NA	TRBV27	TRBJ2-3	TRBD2	TGTGCCAGCAGCTTAGCGGGAGGCCGTGGAGATACGCAGTATTTT	CASSLAGGRGDTQYF
NA	TRBV15	TRBJ1-4	NA	TGTGCCACCAGCAGCCGCGGGCCAACTAATGAAAAACTGTTTTTT	CATSSRGPTNEKLFF
NA	TRBV28	TRBJ1-2	TRBD1	TGTGCCAGCAGGGGGGGGGACAGAAGTAACTATGGCTACACCTTC	CASRGGDRSNYGYTF
NA	TRBV4-1	TRBJ2-3	TRBD2	TGCGCCAGCAGCCAACCGGGACTAGATCGCACAGATACGCAGTATTTT	CASSQPGLDRTDTQYF
NA	TRBV7-7	TRBJ2-5	NA	TGTGCTAGCAGCTTAGTAGTCGCAGGGCAAGAGACCCAGTACTTC	CASSLVVAGQETQYF